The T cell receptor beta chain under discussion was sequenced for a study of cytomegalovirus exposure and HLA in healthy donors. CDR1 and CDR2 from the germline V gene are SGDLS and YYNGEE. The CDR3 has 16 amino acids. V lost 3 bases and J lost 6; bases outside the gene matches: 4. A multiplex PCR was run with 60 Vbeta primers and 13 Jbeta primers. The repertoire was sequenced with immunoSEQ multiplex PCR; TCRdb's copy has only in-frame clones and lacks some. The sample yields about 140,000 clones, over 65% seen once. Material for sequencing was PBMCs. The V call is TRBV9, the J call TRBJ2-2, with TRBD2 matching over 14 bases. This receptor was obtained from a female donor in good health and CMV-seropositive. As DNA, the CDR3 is TGTGCCAGCAGCGAGACTAGCGGGAGGGTACCCGGGGAGCTGTTTTTT. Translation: CASSETSGRVPGELFF.